One sample yielded the 4 T cell receptor beta chains listed below, sequenced in a study of beta chain features in type 1 diabetes (dated by TCRdb to 2016 to 2019). Library prep was done by the immunoSEQ multiplex PCR assay. All of the isolated RNA was reverse transcribed with the High Capacity cDNA Reverse Transcription Kit, so expressed TCRB transcripts were sequenced. In TCRdb, the immuneACCESS table is reduced to in-frame sequences with V and J assigned. These tables do not hold every clone; where another copy was compared, an unresolved V gene accounts for under half, and the others remain unexplained. The sample table shows about 140,000 clones, and less than 8.5% are seen once. Clones ranked in the top ten supply approximately 1.5% of the sample. Sequenced sample: central memory CD4+ T cells from blood. The receptors stem from a young woman in good health.

This clone has at least ten counts. The chain uses TRBV6-5 and TRBJ1-2, with D perhaps TRBD1 (6 bases). Germline V CDR1 and CDR2: MNHEY, SVGAGI. This CDR3 region has 15 residues. V lost 5 bases and J lost 6, with 19 bases in between. The CDR3, as DNA: TGTGCCAGCAGTCGACTTTCTACAGGGTACGATGGCTACACCTTC. It translates to CASSRLSTGYDGYTF.

This clone has a count of ten or more. V gene TRBV2 combines with J gene TRBJ2-6; TRBD2 matches at 7 bases. Unmatched junction bases numbered 4, after V lost 7 bases and J lost 4 bases. Looked up from germline, CDR1 is SNHLY and CDR2 is FYNNEI. The CDR3 spans 14 residues. This chain's CDR3 is CASNRAGGANVLTF. CDR3 DNA: TGTGCCAGCAACCGAGCGGGAGGGGCCAACGTCCTGACTTTC.

This chain links TRBV7-8 with TRBJ2-2, with D perhaps TRBD1 (6 bases). The germline V gene encodes CDR1 SGHVS and CDR2 FQNEAQ. V lost 5 bases, J lost 0 bases, and 13 bases lay in between. This CDR3 region has 16 residues. In nucleotides, the CDR3 is TGTGCCAGCAGCCCCGTTGGGGGCACGAACACCGGGGAGCTGTTTTTT. This encodes CASSPVGGTNTGELFF.

The rearrangement uses TRBV2 and TRBJ2-1, with D tentatively TRBD1 (5 bases). Trimming removed 7 bases from V and 1 base from J, with 11 bases in between. Looked up from germline, CDR1 is SNHLY and CDR2 is FYNNEI. The CDR3 is made up of 14 amino acids. Here the CDR3 reads CASKGLVSYNEQFF. In nucleotides, the CDR3 is TGTGCCAGCAAGGGGCTAGTTTCCTACAATGAGCAGTTCTTC.